One T cell receptor (beta chain) is described in this entry. This clonotype was counted only a few times. It lacks a known antigen. There are no base qualities to consult, and no much larger clone falls within one base. The sample is drawn from a study of identical twins (dated by TCRdb to about 2016). Some background on the complete study: TCR alpha and beta repertoires from monozygotic twins, unrelated adults of various ages and cord blood were deep-sequenced to test whether fetal clonotypes persist. To rule out contamination, replicate twin experiments were performed at different times with different library preparation protocols. The study at large found these results: Abundant cord blood beta clonotypes carried fewer insertions; young adult naive repertoires showed a weaker similar trend, while memory repertoires showed none. Compared with coincidental sharing between unrelated individuals, an excess of low generation-probability sequences was observed among out-of-frame TCR alpha sequences shared between twins. Because the same donors could not be followed over many years, the conclusions relied on cross-sectional statistical analysis. In monozygotic twins, recombination models systematically underestimated out-of-frame TCR alpha sharing, but the models matched the sharing seen between unrelated individuals. Invariant T cells such as MAIT and iNKT could partly confound zero-insertion analyses, although diverse VJ usage argued against such confounding for most clonotypes. The excess sharing between twins in beta out-of-frame sequences was weaker because fewer shared sequences reduced the signal-to-noise ratio.

Library preparation was by 5' RACE. The sequencer listed for this sample is Illumina HiSeq 2000. Template switching added a universal primer binding site, and the final cDNA carried a unique molecular identifier that allowed TCR cDNA molecules to be counted accurately. Specific primers in the conserved constant-segment region were used to synthesize first-strand cDNA for the TCR alpha and beta chains. To control for contamination, each cDNA library was double barcoded with a SMART-Mk sample barcode plus Illumina barcodes. TruSeq adapter sequences along with Illumina sample barcodes were introduced in two successive PCR steps. The Illumina HiSeq platform was used with custom primers to sequence TCR alpha and beta cDNA libraries. Under the source paper's analysis protocol: Raw reads were processed with MiGEC to extract unique molecular identifiers, and MiXCR was used to determine CDR3 positions. For each individual, recombination models were inferred using an EM algorithm with the repgenHMM and IGoR tools. Shared clonotype analysis was performed with the tcR package in R, normalizing sharing by the product of cloneset sizes. Out-of-frame nonproductive sequences were analyzed to study raw recombination free of thymic and clonal selection effects. In-frame beta chains were kept once TCRdb had trimmed the public reads at Q25 with fastp and called clones with MiXCR. Each CDR3 protein gets just one entry, which takes the most common genes and DNA from the rows behind it. These V and J calls originate from TCRdb's pipeline instead of the authors' own analysis. This sample comprises some 600,000 distinct CDR3 sequences, roughly 7.1% of them detected only once. Of the sample, around 1.6% falls within the top ten clones.

Every donor in the study was a healthy Caucasian. The twin cohort consisted of three pairs of female monozygotic twins, all aged roughly 18 to 30 years. RNA for TCR libraries was isolated from peripheral blood mononuclear cells. The CDR3 numbers 15 residues from cysteine through phenylalanine. The DNA shown is the 45-base CDR3, in frame from base 1. Based on the germline V gene, the CDR1 and CDR2 sequences are SNHLY and FYNNEI. V is trimmed back by 4 bases and J by 9 bases, and the junction contains 10 bases that no gene match accounts for. This sample also belongs to another study, concerning yellow fever vaccine responses in identical twins. The second study also describes: The authors reported that the T cell response to vaccination in identical twins appeared partly convergent and partly personalized. In the study, vaccine-responding T cell clones were precisely tracked in identical twins.

The chain employs TRBV2 and TRBJ2-1; TRBD1 matches 9 bases in the middle. The sample consisted of PBMCs. This sequence originates from a woman younger than 35 in good health. In nucleotide form, the sequence is TGTGCCAGCAGTGCGTTACAGGGGGCGGTGAGTGAGCAGTTCTTC. This codes for CASSALQGAVSEQFF.